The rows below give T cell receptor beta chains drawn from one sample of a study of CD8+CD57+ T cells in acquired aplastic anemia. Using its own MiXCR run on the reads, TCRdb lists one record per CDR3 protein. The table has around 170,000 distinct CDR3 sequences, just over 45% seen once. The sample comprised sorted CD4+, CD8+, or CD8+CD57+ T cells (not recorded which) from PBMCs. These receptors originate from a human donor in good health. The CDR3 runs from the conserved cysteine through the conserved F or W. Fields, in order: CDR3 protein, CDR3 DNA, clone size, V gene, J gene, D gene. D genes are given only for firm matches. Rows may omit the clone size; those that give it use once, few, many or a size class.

CATDRGRKNTGELFF,TGTGCCACCGACAGGGGCAGGAAGAACACCGGGGAGCTGTTTTTT,many,TRBV19,TRBJ2-2,TRBD1
CASSSTDRGDYGYTF,TGTGCCAGCAGCTCCACCGACAGGGGCGACTATGGCTACACCTTC,NA,TRBV7-8,TRBJ1-2,TRBD1
CASSLGPQGSYEQYF,TGTGCCAGCAGCTTAGGCCCACAGGGCTCCTACGAGCAGTACTTC,NA,TRBV7-2,TRBJ2-7,NA
CASSDKATETEAFF,TGTGCCAGCAGTGACAAGGCCACTGAGACTGAAGCTTTCTTT,NA,TRBV2,TRBJ1-1,NA
CSARYRYQETQYF,TGCAGTGCTAGGTACCGATACCAAGAGACCCAGTACTTC,few,TRBV20-1,TRBJ2-5,NA
CSARDYGTGRQETQYF,TGCAGTGCTAGAGACTACGGGACAGGGCGACAAGAGACCCAGTACTTC,NA,TRBV20-1,TRBJ2-5,TRBD1
CASSAIAGGPKNIQYF,TGTGCCAGCAGTGCCATAGCGGGGGGGCCCAAAAACATTCAGTACTTC,NA,TRBV4-2,TRBJ2-4,TRBD2
CASSRDSSYEQYF,TGTGCCAGCAGTAGGGACAGCAGCTACGAGCAGTACTTC,NA,TRBV7-9,TRBJ2-7,TRBD1
CASTLRASGIGTQYF,TGTGCCAGCACACTACGGGCTAGCGGGATTGGTACGCAGTATTTT,many,TRBV7-9,TRBJ2-3,TRBD2
CSARARTGGFETQYF,TGCAGTGCTAGAGCCAGGACAGGGGGGTTCGAGACCCAGTACTTC,NA,TRBV20-1,TRBJ2-5,TRBD1
CASSTRPTGTAYGYTF,TGTGCCAGCAGCACACGCCCAACCGGGACAGCCTATGGCTACACCTTC,NA,TRBV7-6,TRBJ1-2,TRBD1
CASSLDGTSGLGEQFF,TGTGCCAGCAGCTTAGACGGGACTAGCGGCCTCGGGGAGCAGTTCTTC,NA,TRBV11-2,TRBJ2-1,TRBD2
CASSFSPGYGYTF,TGTGCCAGCAGCTTTTCGCCGGGGTATGGCTACACCTTC,NA,TRBV7-9,TRBJ1-2,NA
CSARSGLSYEQYF,TGCAGTGCTAGAAGCGGACTCTCCTACGAGCAGTACTTC,many,TRBV20-1,TRBJ2-7,NA
CSANRPGGGNTIYF,TGCAGTGCGAACCGCCCTGGAGGGGGAAACACCATATATTTT,many,TRBV20-1,TRBJ1-3,NA
CASSRLAGADNEQFF,TGTGCCAGCAGTCGACTAGCGGGAGCGGACAATGAGCAGTTCTTC,NA,TRBV5-6,TRBJ2-1,TRBD2
CASKRAGQGEKLFF,TGTGCCAGCAAACGCGCCGGACAGGGGGAAAAACTGTTTTTT,many,TRBV2,TRBJ1-4,TRBD1
CAWSVRPLKHTDTQYF,TGTGCCTGGAGTGTCCGTCCACTCAAACACACAGATACGCAGTATTTT,few,TRBV30,TRBJ2-3,NA
CSARDLGRRLGSNQPQHF,TGCAGTGCTAGAGACTTGGGACGGCGCCTCGGGAGCAATCAGCCCCAGCATTTT,NA,TRBV20-1,TRBJ1-5,NA
CATRQVAGNNEQFF,TGTGCCACCCGACAGGTTGCCGGTAACAATGAGCAGTTCTTC,few,TRBV25-1,TRBJ2-1,NA
CASSYTGTISTDTQYF,TGTGCCAGCAGTTACACCGGGACAATAAGCACAGATACGCAGTATTTT,NA,TRBV6-2/TRBV6-3,TRBJ2-3,NA
CSASKTGVQETQYF,TGCAGTGCTTCCAAGACTGGGGTGCAAGAGACCCAGTACTTC,many,TRBV20-1,TRBJ2-5,NA
CASSQVDRNEQFF,TGTGCCAGCAGCCAAGTGGATCGCAATGAGCAGTTCTTC,NA,TRBV14,TRBJ2-1,NA
CASTRLQNTEAFF,TGTGCCAGCACCCGTCTTCAGAACACTGAAGCTTTCTTT,NA,TRBV7-2,TRBJ1-1,NA
CASSPPGTGGGNQPQHF,TGTGCCAGCAGTCCACCCGGGACAGGGGGAGGCAATCAGCCCCAGCATTTT,NA,TRBV28,TRBJ1-5,TRBD1
CASSPPGTASTGELFF,TGTGCCAGCAGCCCGCCGGGGACGGCGAGCACCGGGGAGCTGTTTTTT,many,TRBV11-3,TRBJ2-2,NA
CASSQTMDPWGTDTQYF,TGCGCCAGCAGCCAAACAATGGACCCATGGGGCACAGATACGCAGTATTTT,NA,TRBV4-1,TRBJ2-3,NA
CASRQKTKNTEAFF,TGTGCCAGCAGACAAAAGACTAAGAACACTGAAGCTTTCTTT,many,TRBV6-5,TRBJ1-1,NA
CASSLTRGTGELFF,TGTGCCAGCAGCTTAACCAGGGGCACCGGGGAGCTGTTTTTT,many,TRBV7-3,TRBJ2-2,NA
CASSQGASGIRWTDTQYF,TGCGCCAGCAGCCAAGGCGCGAGCGGGATACGGTGGACAGATACGCAGTATTTT,many,TRBV4-1,TRBJ2-3,TRBD2
CASSLARGGRTDTQYF,TGCGCCAGCAGCTTGGCCCGTGGGGGGAGGACAGATACGCAGTATTTT,NA,TRBV5-1,TRBJ2-3,NA
CATSDPGGGYETQYF,TGTGCCACCAGTGACCCCGGGGGGGGTTACGAGACCCAGTACTTC,many,TRBV24-1,TRBJ2-5,TRBD2
CASSLSQGGFGNQPQHF,TGTGCCAGCAGTTTAAGCCAGGGTGGGTTTGGCAATCAGCCCCAGCATTTT,NA,TRBV24-1,TRBJ1-5,NA
CASSQVPPPADNEQFF,TGCGCCAGCAGCCAAGTTCCACCGCCTGCAGACAATGAGCAGTTCTTC,many,TRBV4-1,TRBJ2-1,NA
CASSLRGGNNEQFF,TGTGCCAGCAGCTTACGAGGTGGGAACAATGAGCAGTTCTTC,many,TRBV5-6,TRBJ2-1,NA
CASSYSDRGSTREQYF,TGTGCCAGCAGTTACTCAGACAGGGGGTCGACTCGCGAGCAGTACTTC,many,TRBV6-2/TRBV6-3,TRBJ2-7,TRBD1
CSARTGWFEQFF,TGCAGTGCGAGGACAGGGTGGTTTGAGCAGTTCTTC,many,TRBV20-1,TRBJ2-1,TRBD1
CASSDLGVRGQETQYF,TGTGCCAGCAGTGATCTTGGTGTCAGGGGGCAAGAGACCCAGTACTTC,NA,TRBV25-1,TRBJ2-5,TRBD1
CAISEASGVNYGYTF,TGTGCCATCAGTGAGGCGTCAGGCGTAAACTATGGCTACACCTTC,NA,TRBV10-3,TRBJ1-2,NA
CASSSLAPSGNTIYF,TGTGCCAGCAGCTCCTTGGCCCCCTCTGGAAACACCATATATTTT,NA,TRBV11-3,TRBJ1-3,NA
CASSLFGDRGTKSYEQYF,TGTGCCAGCAGTTTATTCGGGGACAGGGGAACAAAGTCCTACGAGCAGTACTTC,NA,TRBV27,TRBJ2-7,TRBD1
CASSLGGQYEQYF,TGTGCCAGCAGCTTAGGGGGACAGTACGAGCAGTACTTC,many,TRBV7-9,TRBJ2-7,TRBD1
CSARDRRGPTDTQYF,TGCAGTGCTAGAGATAGGAGGGGACCCACAGATACGCAGTATTTT,NA,TRBV20-1,TRBJ2-3,NA
CSVVLGGNTEAFF,TGCAGTGTCGTACTGGGCGGTAACACTGAAGCTTTCTTT,few,TRBV20-1,TRBJ1-1,NA
CATSDSQGAKGTEAFF,TGTGCCACCAGTGATTCCCAGGGGGCAAAGGGAACTGAAGCTTTCTTT,NA,TRBV24-1,TRBJ1-1,TRBD1
CASWDGGKGNTIYF,TGTGCCAGTTGGGACGGTGGAAAAGGAAACACCATATATTTT,NA,TRBV19,TRBJ1-3,NA
CASSIAPGLTEAFF,TGTGCCAGTAGTATAGCACCAGGACTCACTGAAGCTTTCTTT,few,TRBV19,TRBJ1-1,NA
CASSPREWETQYF,TGTGCCAGCAGTCCTCGGGAGTGGGAGACCCAGTACTTC,NA,TRBV7-2,TRBJ2-5,NA
CATSDLGRGHLYGYTF,TGTGCCACCAGTGATTTGGGCAGGGGCCACCTCTATGGCTACACCTTC,many,TRBV24-1,TRBJ1-2,NA
CASSGILYEQYF,TGTGCCAGCAGCGGGATATTGTACGAGCAGTACTTC,many,TRBV5-6,TRBJ2-7,NA